This T cell receptor (beta chain) was captured by sequencing in a study of T cell responses to AZD1222 COVID-19 vaccine listed by TCRdb under 2021. A note on the overall study: A total of approximately 250 trial participants underwent TCR sequencing, of whom 200 to 220 had received two doses of AZD1222 and some 25 had received two doses of the MenACWY control vaccine. Trial participants were enrolled into age subgroups of 18-55, 56-69 and 70-plus years, which contained around 150, 29 and 61 TCR-sequenced participants, respectively. Points the paper makes about the study in general: Most participants were white British and females outnumbered males, and the authors suggested that clonal diversity may have been underestimated. Because no day 14 peak-response samples were available, the repertoires could be characterized only after the peak T cell response. Conclusions about previously exposed vaccinees are limited because only a handful of AZD1222 recipients were SARS-CoV-2 seropositive at baseline. The whole spike protein was spanned by vaccine-associated CD4 TCRs, and dominant responses were seen in regions 160-218 and 743-854. Reportedly, close to half of the unique spike-specific TCRs recognized epitopes lying outside the regions that are mutated in the B.1.351 and B.1.1.7 variants. After two AZD1222 doses, both the breadth and the depth of spike-specific TCRs were significantly higher than at day 0 and than in MenACWY recipients. In the small 56-69-year group, the increase in depth fell short of significance, most likely because of low power.

According to the study, the label for this sample's time point signals: about 28 days (+/-7) after the second vaccine dose. AZD1222 recipients whose second dose came at about 4 weeks and those whose second dose came at about 12 weeks were combined into one group, since spike-specific TCR depth and breadth did not differ between the two schedules. Vaccinee samples were obtained from the UK trials COV001 and COV002, which included a single-blind randomized controlled phase 2/3 trial of AZD1222 (ChAdOx1 nCoV-19) in healthy adults. Trial participant PBMC samples were collected at day 0 and day 28 after the second dose for TCRbeta chain sequencing. In the case of this clone: There is no known antigen for this receptor. No base quality values were provided; no much bigger clone lies one nucleotide off.

The CDR3 numbers 14 residues from cysteine through phenylalanine. The only DNA kept is the CDR3, 42 bases in frame from the first base. CDR1 SGDLS and CDR2 YYNGEE were looked up in the germline V gene. Trimming removed 0 bases from V and 5 bases from J, leaving 11 bases between the germline ends. The CDR3 regions of human TCRbeta chains were analyzed by immunosequencing. Under the source paper's analysis protocol: TCRs in the repertoires were compared against a reference library of SARS-CoV-2-specific TCRs that had been generated with the MIRA antigen-specificity platform. Breadth was defined as the fraction of unique TCRs that were SARS-CoV-2-associated, and depth was defined as the fraction of total T cells that were SARS-CoV-2-associated. Using the MIRA data, each spike-specific TCR was mapped to the spike region that the TCR reacts to and placed in a CD4 or CD8 class. Log10-transformed breadth and depth values were compared by one-way ANOVA with Sidak's multiple comparisons tests. Sourced from immuneACCESS, this table was stored by TCRdb with only in-frame sequences that have V and J called. A share of the clones is absent; for the studies checked, an unresolved V gene accounts for under half, and the remainder has no known explanation. Clonal size and the V and J genes are those of that table, whereas D and trimming came from the DNA. The sample includes about 46,000 clones, with around 90% observed a single time. Roughly 1.1% of the sample belongs to the ten largest clones.

The sample in question was peripheral blood, obtained 28 days after the second AZD1222 dose. The origin of this receptor is an adult who received the AZD1222 COVID-19 vaccine. The chain was built from TRBV9 and TRBJ1-1, with the D gene not clear enough to name. The CDR3 reads as follows: CASSVVGLGTEAFF. The DNA is as follows: TGTGCCAGCAGCGTAGTGGGGTTGGGGACTGAAGCTTTCTTT.